This TCR beta chain was found in a study of blood T cell repertoires in COVID-19 (dated by TCRdb to the early 2020s). A note on the overall study: The collaborator samples originated in the United States, Italy and Spain and spanned the acute and convalescent phases of COVID-19. A de-identified subject ID, COVID-19 status, age in years and sex were almost always included in the sample metadata. Where HLA class I and class II types were available, the types were taken from metadata supplied by the sample provider, not from assay-based typing. The samples were drawn from the first 160 participants of the ongoing ImmuneRACE study and from about 1,200 subjects provided by 6 global collaborators. The repertoires were made available in a free public database intended to serve as a resource for research on the immune response to SARS-CoV-2. Deeply sampled blood TCRbeta repertoires from subjects exposed to, actively infected with, or recovered from COVID-19 were included in the dataset. The prospective study material was composed of cDNA or gDNA derived from T cells, B-cell-depleted T cells, or PBMCs.

Cut back by 3 bases and 9 bases, the V and J ends lie 12 bases apart. As encoded in the germline V gene (reference sequence), CDR1 is LNHDA while CDR2 is SQIVND. Including the terminal cysteine and phenylalanine, the CDR3 comprises 13 residues. Only CDR3 DNA is held: 39 bases, read in frame from base 1. To note about this clone: What this receptor recognizes is not known. Base qualities are not provided; no much larger clone lies one nucleotide away.

One collaborating source in Seattle enrolled patients while the patients were actively infected and followed the patients over time throughout the course of disease. Collaborating institutions collected whole blood in K2EDTA tubes following their own protocols. For TCRbeta analysis, collaborator samples were shipped as frozen whole blood, as isolated PBMCs, or as DNA extracted from either sample type. TCRbeta CDR3 regions were amplified from genomic DNA using the immunoSEQ Assay, a bias-controlled multiplex PCR. As for the original processing: The number of nucleated cells in each sample was estimated from the amplification of reference gene primers within the assay. To quantify the absolute abundance of each unique TCRbeta CDR3 rearrangement, sequence reads were collapsed and filtered. For each sample, productive Simpson clonality was calculated as the square root of Simpson's diversity index across productive rearrangements. TCRdb re-hosts the immuneACCESS table, in-frame sequences only. Its copies lack some clones; in the studies checked, an unresolved V gene accounts for under half of them, and the cause for the rest is not known. V and J calls and clone size follow that table, whereas D and trimming were derived from the DNA. This sample holds 80,000 to 95,000 clones; 81% were observed only once. Less than 6% of the sample is in the top ten clones.

Study-wide conclusions, independent of this receptor: The quantity of clinical and demographic metadata differed by source and by participant and was supplied without curation.

The rearrangement joined TRBV19 to TRBJ2-1; the D region possibly corresponds to TRBD2 (5 bases align). The TCR sequence derives from a man at least 80 years old with COVID-19, enrolled during active disease. The sequenced sample was peripheral blood. The nucleotide sequence reads as follows: TGTGCCAGTAGTATTCTGAACGAGGGTGAGCAGTTCTTC. This gives the protein CASSILNEGEQFF.